The rows below give T cell receptor beta chains drawn from one sample of a study of T cells after yellow fever vaccination. TCRdb re-derived calls from the 5' RACE reads in MiXCR, one entry per CDR3 protein. The sample has 65,000 to 90,000 distinct CDR3 sequences, about an eighth seen once. The sequencing here drew on CD8+ T cells not binding an NS4B(214-222) dextramer, sorted from PBMCs, taken 21 days after the first yellow fever vaccination. Receptors originate from a man between 18 and 29 years old who received the YFV17D yellow fever vaccine. Both conserved end residues are part of each CDR3. The order of the fields is D gene, J gene, CDR3 length, clone size, V gene, CDR3 DNA, CDR3 protein. A D gene is named only where the DNA matches it firmly. Clone size appears in some rows only: once, few, many, or a class for an expanded clone.

TRBD2	TRBJ2-7	13	few	TRBV10-3	TGTGCCACCGGGACTAGCGGGAGCTACGAGCAGTACTTC	CATGTSGSYEQYF
TRBD2	TRBJ2-1	16	.	TRBV9	TGTGCCAGCAGCGCTCGGGGGGGGGTTTCCTACAATGAGCAGTTCTTC	CASSARGGVSYNEQFF
.	TRBJ2-6	14	few	TRBV10-3	TGTGCCATCAGCGAGGGAACTGGGGCCAACGTCCTGACTTTC	CAISEGTGANVLTF
.	TRBJ2-7	13	.	TRBV9	TGTGCCAGCAGCGTAAATGGGAGATACGAGCAGTACTTC	CASSVNGRYEQYF
TRBD1	TRBJ2-2	15	few	TRBV12-3/TRBV12-4	TGTGCCAGCGGCATACCGGGACAGGAAGTCGGGGAGCTGTTTTTT	CASGIPGQEVGELFF
TRBD2	TRBJ2-3	15	few	TRBV5-4	TGTGCCAGCAGTCCCGGGACTAGCGGGGCAGATACGCAGTATTTT	CASSPGTSGADTQYF
.	TRBJ1-1	16	.	TRBV25-1	TGTGCCAGCAGTGAATATGAGGCAGGGATAAACACTGAAGCTTTCTTT	CASSEYEAGINTEAFF
.	TRBJ1-1	17	.	TRBV19	TGTGCCAGTAGCCCTTGGGGATATTCGGGACTGCTCACTGAAGCTTTCTTT	CASSPWGYSGLLTEAFF
TRBD2	TRBJ2-3	16	.	TRBV11-2	TGTGCCAGCAGCCCGGGACTAGCGGGGGTCGAAAATACGCAGTATTTT	CASSPGLAGVENTQYF
TRBD2	TRBJ2-7	15	.	TRBV12-3/TRBV12-4	TGTGCCAGCAGCCCTAGCGGGGATACCTCCTACGAGCAGTACTTC	CASSPSGDTSYEQYF
.	TRBJ2-5	15	few	TRBV4-1	TGCGCCAGCAGCCAAGATATCTCGCCTGAAGAGACCCAGTACTTC	CASSQDISPEETQYF
.	TRBJ1-1	13	many	TRBV6-1	TGTGCCAGCAGTCCCGACGAAGGAATTGATGTCTTCTTT	CASSPDEGIDVFF
.	TRBJ1-1	14	many	TRBV18	TGTGCCAGCTCACCCCGGGACCTAGAGGCTGAAGCTTTCTTT	CASSPRDLEAEAFF
.	TRBJ2-3	15	once	TRBV4-1	TGCGCCAGCAGCCAAGTCTGGGGTAAAGAGTATACGCAGTATTTT	CASSQVWGKEYTQYF
.	TRBJ1-3	11	.	TRBV29-1	TGCAGCGTTGTGAGGGGAAACACCATATATTTT	CSVVRGNTIYF
TRBD1	TRBJ1-1	15	.	TRBV28	TGTGCCAGCAGTTTATCGGGACAGGTGAACACTGAAGCTTTCTTT	CASSLSGQVNTEAFF
.	TRBJ2-1	15	few	TRBV28	TGTGCCAGCAGTTCTCCGGGACGACGGACGTATGAGCAGTTCTTC	CASSSPGRRTYEQFF
TRBD1	TRBJ2-7	14	few	TRBV6-1	TGTGCCAGCAGCCCAGGACAGGGGGGTTACGAGCAGTACTTC	CASSPGQGGYEQYF
.	TRBJ1-1	16	.	TRBV5-1	TGCGCCAGCAGCATGGATCGAGGGGGGATGAACACTGAAGCTTTCTTT	CASSMDRGGMNTEAFF
TRBD2	TRBJ2-5	14	.	TRBV5-6	TGTGCCAGCAGCCGGGGACTAGAGGAGGAGACCCAGTACTTC	CASSRGLEEETQYF
TRBD2	TRBJ2-1	15	.	TRBV9	TGTGCCAGCAGCGCGGGGGGAGGACCCTACAATGAGCAGTTCTTC	CASSAGGGPYNEQFF
.	TRBJ2-3	15	.	TRBV20-1	TGCAGTGCTTTCATCGATGGTTTTCTTTCTGATACGCAGTATTTT	CSAFIDGFLSDTQYF
TRBD1	TRBJ2-1	18	few	TRBV5-1	TGCGCCAGCAGCTTGTGGGGGTTGGGGGACAGCAGCCTCAATGAGCAGTTCTTC	CASSLWGLGDSSLNEQFF
TRBD1	TRBJ2-7	15	.	TRBV6-2/TRBV6-3	TGTGCCAGCAGTCACGGACAGGGAGATACATACGAGCAGTACTTC	CASSHGQGDTYEQYF
.	TRBJ2-1	15	few	TRBV6-1	TGTGCCAGCAGTGAAAGCAGGGACTCCTACAATGAGCAGTTCTTC	CASSESRDSYNEQFF
.	TRBJ2-5	14	.	TRBV7-9	TGTGCCAGCAGCACTAATAACCATTCGGAGACCCAGTACTTC	CASSTNNHSETQYF
.	TRBJ1-1	14	.	TRBV27	TGTGCCAGCAGTTTGGGGGGCAAGGGCACTGAAGCTTTCTTT	CASSLGGKGTEAFF
.	TRBJ2-1	15	.	TRBV7-3	TGTGCCAGCAGCTTAGACGCGAGCTCCTACAATGAGCAGTTCTTC	CASSLDASSYNEQFF
TRBD2	TRBJ2-1	16	many	TRBV4-3	TGCGCCAGCAGCCAAGGGAAAGCGGGGGGGTACAGTGAGCAGTTCTTC	CASSQGKAGGYSEQFF
.	TRBJ2-5	15	few	TRBV4-1	TGCGCCAGCAGCCAAGATTTGGGGGTATTGGAGACCCAGTACTTC	CASSQDLGVLETQYF
.	TRBJ1-1	12	.	TRBV5-5	TGTGCCAGCAGCTCGCACAGCGATGAAGCTTTCTTT	CASSSHSDEAFF
TRBD2	TRBJ2-3	16	.	TRBV2	TGTGCCAGCAGTGAGGGTGGGGGACTAGAACCAGATACGCAGTATTTT	CASSEGGGLEPDTQYF
.	TRBJ1-1	14	many	TRBV27	TGTGCCAGCAGCTATGGGCGAGGGAACACTGAAGCTTTCTTT	CASSYGRGNTEAFF
.	TRBJ2-3	15	few	TRBV7-3	TGTGCCAGCAGCTTAACCGGGGGCGACGGGGATACGCAGTATTTT	CASSLTGGDGDTQYF
.	TRBJ2-1	16	many	TRBV12-3/TRBV12-4	TGTGCCAGCAGTGTCCTAGCGAAATCCCCCTACAATGAGCAGTTCTTC	CASSVLAKSPYNEQFF
.	TRBJ1-5	15	.	TRBV7-8	TGTGCCAGCAGCCCCCGGACCAGGGCGGGTCAGCCCCAGCATTTT	CASSPRTRAGQPQHF
TRBD2	TRBJ2-3	16	few	TRBV13	TGTGCCAGCAGCTACGGGACTAGCGGTTTTCAAGATACGCAGTATTTT	CASSYGTSGFQDTQYF
.	TRBJ1-1	14	.	TRBV6-1	TGTGCCAGCAGAAACAGGTACATGAACACTGAAGCTTTCTTT	CASRNRYMNTEAFF
.	TRBJ2-1	15	.	TRBV25-1	TGTGCCAGCAGTGCCGGGGGTGGAGGGGGCAATGAGCAGTTCTTC	CASSAGGGGGNEQFF
.	TRBJ2-1	10	.	TRBV29-1	TGCAGCGTCTCCGGGGTCCCCCCGTTCTTC	CSVSGVPPFF
.	TRBJ2-2	17	few	TRBV27	TGTGCCAGCAGTTTATCCCCCCTAGGAGATGGCACCGGGGAGCTGTTTTTT	CASSLSPLGDGTGELFF
.	TRBJ1-2	14	.	TRBV6-1	TGTGCCAGCGGAGATTGGGGCGAGGGCTATGGCTACACCTTC	CASGDWGEGYGYTF
.	TRBJ2-1	18	few	TRBV5-6	TGTGCCAGCAGCTTGTCCTTGTGGGGTCAGGGCCTTTACAATGAGCAGTTCTTC	CASSLSLWGQGLYNEQFF
.	TRBJ1-5	15	.	TRBV4-1	TGCGCCAGCAGCCAAGTTATCATACAGGGCCAGCCCCAGCATTTT	CASSQVIIQGQPQHF
TRBD2	TRBJ2-3	20	few	TRBV6-4	TGTGCCAGCAGCCATGAGGGACGGGGACTAGCGGTCCTTACCACAGATACGCAGTATTTT	CASSHEGRGLAVLTTDTQYF
.	TRBJ2-1	12	.	TRBV20-1	TGCAGTGCTAGTGCCGGGTTCAATGAGCAGTTCTTC	CSASAGFNEQFF
.	TRBJ2-7	14	few	TRBV3-1	TGTGCCAGCAGCCAAGCAGGGATCTCCTACGAGCAGTACTTC	CASSQAGISYEQYF
TRBD1	TRBJ2-2	16	few	TRBV4-3	TGCGCCAGCAGCCACCCCGGGACAGGGAACACCGGGGAGCTGTTTTTT	CASSHPGTGNTGELFF
.	TRBJ2-5	12	.	TRBV2	TGTGCCTGCGTTGAGGGTTGGGAGACCCAGTACTTC	CACVEGWETQYF
.	TRBJ2-1	16	.	TRBV20-1	TGCAGTGCTAGGATGAGCTCGGGGGGCCGGGGCAATGAGCAGTTCTTC	CSARMSSGGRGNEQFF
TRBD1	TRBJ2-3	13	few	TRBV29-1	TGCAGCGCCGCGGGACAGGGCCCAGATACGCAGTATTTT	CSAAGQGPDTQYF